These 14 T cell receptor beta chains were sequenced from one sample in a study of identical twins' blood T cells. TCRdb re-derived calls from the 5' RACE reads in MiXCR, one entry per CDR3 protein. The data contain fewer than 450,000 distinct CDR3 sequences, around 30% of them singletons. Sequencing input: PBMCs. Receptors were obtained from a woman aged 18-49 years in good health.

This clonotype has just a few counts. The chain is built from TRBV6-6 and TRBJ1-2; no firm D call. Trimming cost V 4 bases and J 4 bases, with 13 bases left between them. Germline loops: CDR1 MNHNY, CDR2 SVGAGI (reference sequence). The CDR3 covers 14 residues. CDR3 sequence reads: CASSSTGPGYGYTF. CDR3 nucleotides: TGTGCCAGCAGTTCAACCGGGCCCGGCTATGGCTACACCTTC.

The V and J genes are TRBV6-5 and TRBJ2-2; D might be TRBD2 (6 bases). The germline V and J ends were trimmed by 10 bases and 1 base, with 22 bases remaining between them. Germline-derived CDR1 and CDR2 are MNHEY and SVGAGI. CDR3 length: 17 residues. CDR3 DNA: TGTGCCATCCGGGAGACGGGGGTCGTTAAGAACACCGGGGAGCTGTTTTTT. This encodes CAIRETGVVKNTGELFF.

This clonotype has more than one count but fewer than ten. The V call is TRBV13, the J call TRBJ1-3; D not certain. The V end was cut by 5 bases, the J end by 0 bases, with 11 bases between. The germline gives CDR1 PRHDT, CDR2 FYEKMQ (reference sequence). This CDR3 is built from 15 residues. The CDR3 is CASSRTDFSGNTIYF. Written as DNA, the CDR3 is TGTGCCAGCAGCCGAACGGACTTCTCTGGAAACACCATATATTTT.

V usage is TRBV28 and J usage is TRBJ2-2, with D hard to call. The CDR3 totals 15 residues. Germline V CDR1 and CDR2: MDHEN, SYDVKM. The V end was cut by 8 bases, the J end by 1 base, with 14 bases between. The chain's CDR3 is CASCPRLMNTGELFF. The CDR3, as DNA: TGTGCCAGCTGCCCTAGGCTGATGAACACCGGGGAGCTGTTTTTT.

Here the CDR3 reads CASSIGRGQGYDEQYF. DNA of the CDR3: TGTGCCAGTAGTATTGGTAGGGGACAGGGTTATGACGAGCAGTACTTC. The chain couples TRBV19 to TRBJ2-7; 9 bases are shared with TRBD1. Germline trimming cut 3 bases from V and 5 bases from J; bases unmatched to any gene: 11. This CDR3 has 16 residues. Germline CDR1 reads LNHDA; CDR2 reads SQIVND (reference sequence).

This chain links TRBV12-3 or TRBV12-4 with TRBJ2-3; D is uncertain. CDR3 length equals 15 residues. Between the trimmed V and J ends, which lost 1 base and 5 bases, there was a span of 13 bases. This CDR3 reads CASSLEVRKRDTQYF. In nucleotides, the CDR3 is TGTGCCAGCAGTTTAGAGGTCCGTAAGAGAGATACGCAGTATTTT.

This clonotype was seen a handful of times. The rearrangement links TRBV20-1 to TRBJ2-3; no clear D. Germline V gene sequence: CDR1 DFQATT, CDR2 SNEGSKA (reference sequence). The length of the CDR3 is 13 residues. V gave up 0 bases and J gave up 4 bases, with 8 bases separating them. The CDR3 DNA is TGCAGTGCTAGAGAGGACGGGCCAGATACGCAGTATTTT. Translation: CSAREDGPDTQYF.

This clonotype turned up a few times. This rearrangement joins TRBV20-1 to TRBJ1-4; no definite D call. CDR3 length: 11 amino acids. The germline V and J ends were trimmed by 5 bases and 7 bases, with 8 bases remaining between them. CDR1 and CDR2 (germline): DFQATT, SNEGSKA (reference sequence). For the CDR3, the DNA is TGCAGTGCTCGGGTGGGTGAAAAACTGTTTTTT. Translating it yields CSARVGEKLFF.

The V and J genes are TRBV11-2 and TRBJ2-2, with 10 bases identical to TRBD1. The V gene's germline CDR1 is SGHAT and CDR2 FQNNGV. V dropped 5 bases and J dropped 1; count of bases not matched to a gene: 4. CDR3 size: 16 residues. Written as DNA, the CDR3 is TGTGCCAGCAGCCCGGGACAGGGGATGAACACCGGGGAGCTGTTTTTT. It codes for CASSPGQGMNTGELFF.

V usage is TRBV11-2 and J usage is TRBJ2-7; tentative D call: TRBD2 (6 bases). V lost 4 bases, J lost 0 bases, and 10 bases lay in between. Germline CDR1 is SGHAT and CDR2 is FQNNGV. The CDR3 loop spans 14 amino acids. CDR3 sequence: CASSSGLVSYEQYF. CDR3 DNA sequence: TGTGCCAGCAGCTCGGGACTCGTCTCCTACGAGCAGTACTTC.

This clonotype was seen a handful of times. The genes are TRBV5-1 and TRBJ1-2; TRBD1 agrees at 7 bases. The germline V gene has CDR1 SGHRS and CDR2 YFSETQ. The CDR3 consists of 14 residues. The V and J ends lost 3 bases and 9 bases, in that order; junction bases with no gene match: 11. The CDR3 loop reads CASSSTTGKLSYTF. The CDR3 nucleotides are TGCGCCAGCAGCTCCACGACAGGGAAGTTGAGCTACACCTTC.

The V call is TRBV3-1, the J call TRBJ1-5; tentative D call: TRBD1 (6 bases). Germline lookup yields CDR1 LGHDT and CDR2 YNNKEL (reference sequence). This CDR3 is built from 14 residues. V lost 3 bases and J lost 6, with 12 bases in between. CDR3 nucleotides: TGTGCCAGCAGCCATAGCGGGGGGCCTCAGCCCCAGCATTTT. Amino acid sequence: CASSHSGGPQPQHF.

The chain has TRBV7-3 and TRBJ1-1; TRBD1 matches at 7 bases. This CDR3 contains 14 residues. Germline V gives CDR1 SGHTA, CDR2 FQGTGA. J was trimmed by 5 bases and V by 4 bases; bases with no gene match: 7. The CDR3, as DNA: TGTGCCAGCAGCTCGAGGGCAGGGGGAACTGAAGCTTTCTTT. Protein: CASSSRAGGTEAFF.

The chain uses TRBV6-5 and TRBJ1-5, with 9 nucleotides matching TRBD1. V gave up 5 bases and J gave up 5 bases; unmatched junction bases: 7. This CDR3 spans 15 amino acids. Looked up from germline, CDR1 is MNHEY and CDR2 is SVGAGI. The DNA for the CDR3 is TGTGCCAGCAGTGCCACAGGGGGCGGTGATCAGCCCCAGCATTTT. Translated: CASSATGGGDQPQHF.